This T cell receptor (beta chain) appears in the sequencing data of a study of tumor and adjacent non-tumor tissue in lung cancer. Study-level background: On average, productive TCRbeta reads reached around 4 million per sample.

The germline V gene encodes CDR1 MNHEY and CDR2 SVGAGI. The CDR3 loop spans 15 amino acids. This sample's RNA came from whole unsorted tissue. Chemotherapy-naive patients with new lung cancer underwent thoracic surgery in China, August–November 2014. Three rounds of nested PCR, following a modified ARM-PCR protocol, produced the TCRbeta library. TCRdb ran MiXCR on the multiplex PCR reads and lists one entry per CDR3 protein. In the table there are more than 85,000 distinct CDR3 sequences, over 75% of which are singletons. Broader study findings: Normal lung showed higher cumulative top 100 clone frequency than tumor. Shorter survival was associated with higher TCR diversity in tumors.

With respect to this clonotype: Its target is unknown. Its ends do not fully match the called genes, so a read error is possible.

The chain is built from TRBV6-5 and TRBJ2-7; no definite D call. Sequenced input: lung tumor tissue. The receptor comes from a man aged 65-85 years with non-small cell lung cancer. CDR3 nucleotides: TGTGCCAGGAGTTACTCCGGGCCAGACACCTACGAGCAGTACTTC. Its translation is CARSYSGPDTYEQYF.